This TCR beta chain stems from a study of shared clonotypes between healthy human individuals. Study-wide results and caveats: Researchers sampled only blood; tissue repertoires likely differ. Sharing across four donors was highest in naive CD4 (roughly 5%) and lowest in memory CD8 (0.4%).

CDR1 and CDR2 from the germline V gene are MDHEN and SYDVKM. CDR3 length: 13 amino acids. The V end lost 5 bases, the J end lost 9 bases, and 14 bases lay between the germline ends. On this clone: What it recognizes is unknown.

Here immunoSEQ multiplex PCR was the method, and the copy in TCRdb shows in-frame clones only, minus some. The repertoire holds about 1.1 million clones, 77% seen once, with approximately 0.95% in the top ten. All donors qualified as healthy HIV-negative adults and had experienced no recent acute infections or vaccinations. The material sequenced was memory CD4+ T cells from PBMCs. Subset denoted: CD45RA-negative fraction. The sequence derives from a man aged 18 to 30 in good health. Some clones in this sample may be carry-over from other donors' samples. This chain joins TRBV28 and TRBJ1-3; a possible D gene is TRBD1 (5 bases). The CDR3 loop reads CASSPQGAPTIYF. The CDR3 region has the DNA TGTGCCAGCAGTCCTCAAGGGGCGCCCACCATATATTTT.